This is a list of T cell receptor beta chains from one sample in a study of vaccination effects on CD4 cells after COVID-19. Sequenced by immunoSEQ multiplex PCR; TCRdb stores in-frame clones only, minus some. The sample records more than 60,000 clones, just under 75% being singletons. No antigen has been assigned to these receptors. Here the sequenced sample was CD4+ T cells from PBMCs cultured without peptide, taken after COVID-19 vaccination. Every receptor here comes from a human donor who received a COVID-19 vaccine. Both conserved end residues are part of each CDR3. Each record gives: D gene, clone size, J gene, V gene, CDR3 length, CDR3 protein, CDR3 DNA. The D gene is left open where the match is weak. Clone sizes are given selectively: once, few, many, or a class where the clone is expanded.

D gene: NA
clone size: NA
J gene: TRBJ2-1
V gene: TRBV12-5
CDR3 length: 16
CDR3 protein: CASGFETGSTYNEQFF
CDR3 DNA: TGTGCTAGTGGTTTCGAGACGGGTTCAACCTACAATGAGCAGTTCTTC

D gene: TRBD1
clone size: NA
J gene: TRBJ2-1
V gene: TRBV5-1
CDR3 length: 15
CDR3 protein: CASSLAPGGNNEQFF
CDR3 DNA: TGCGCCAGCAGCTTGGCCCCAGGGGGAAACAATGAGCAGTTCTTC

D gene: NA
clone size: NA
J gene: TRBJ2-2
V gene: TRBV2
CDR3 length: 13
CDR3 protein: CASSGRVSGELFF
CDR3 DNA: TGTGCCAGCAGTGGACGCGTTTCCGGGGAGCTGTTTTTT

D gene: TRBD2
clone size: NA
J gene: TRBJ2-3
V gene: TRBV3-1/TRBV3-2
CDR3 length: 15
CDR3 protein: CASSQFSGGRDTQYF
CDR3 DNA: TGTGCCAGCAGCCAATTCAGCGGGGGGCGAGATACGCAGTATTTT

D gene: NA
clone size: NA
J gene: TRBJ1-1
V gene: TRBV3-1/TRBV3-2
CDR3 length: 15
CDR3 protein: CASSQDGRTPKEAFF
CDR3 DNA: TGTGCCAGCAGCCAAGATGGTCGGACGCCAAAAGAAGCTTTCTTT

D gene: NA
clone size: NA
J gene: TRBJ1-1
V gene: TRBV13
CDR3 length: 13
CDR3 protein: CASSFLEGTEAFF
CDR3 DNA: TGTGCCAGCAGCTTTCTGGAGGGGACTGAAGCTTTCTTT

D gene: NA
clone size: NA
J gene: TRBJ2-3
V gene: TRBV7-8
CDR3 length: 16
CDR3 protein: CASSLGQAALTDTQYF
CDR3 DNA: TGTGCCAGCAGCTTAGGACAAGCGGCGCTCACAGATACGCAGTATTTT

D gene: NA
clone size: NA
J gene: TRBJ1-5
V gene: TRBV7-2
CDR3 length: 16
CDR3 protein: CASSPLGETGNQPQHF
CDR3 DNA: TGTGCCAGCAGCCCACTAGGGGAAACGGGCAATCAGCCCCAGCATTTT

D gene: NA
clone size: NA
J gene: TRBJ1-6
V gene: TRBV10-2
CDR3 length: 16
CDR3 protein: CASSERGGGTNSPLHF
CDR3 DNA: TGCGCCAGCAGTGAGCGCGGAGGGGGGACTAATTCACCCCTCCACTTT

D gene: NA
clone size: NA
J gene: TRBJ2-1
V gene: TRBV2
CDR3 length: 13
CDR3 protein: CASSVGTNNEQFF
CDR3 DNA: TGTGCCAGCAGTGTCGGCACTAACAATGAGCAGTTCTTC

D gene: NA
clone size: once
J gene: TRBJ1-2
V gene: TRBV5-1
CDR3 length: 14
CDR3 protein: CASSSLTGNYGYTF
CDR3 DNA: TGCGCCAGCAGCTCCCTGACAGGAAACTATGGCTACACCTTC

D gene: TRBD1
clone size: NA
J gene: TRBJ1-3
V gene: TRBV19
CDR3 length: 13
CDR3 protein: CASSGQPGNTIYF
CDR3 DNA: TGTGCCAGTTCGGGACAGCCTGGAAACACCATATATTTT

D gene: NA
clone size: NA
J gene: TRBJ1-5
V gene: TRBV24-1
CDR3 length: 14
CDR3 protein: CATSEGQYGQPQHF
CDR3 DNA: TGTGCCACCAGTGAAGGGCAGTACGGTCAGCCCCAGCATTTT

D gene: NA
clone size: NA
J gene: TRBJ2-2
V gene: TRBV5-1
CDR3 length: 14
CDR3 protein: CASKKGPGTGELFF
CDR3 DNA: TGCGCCAGCAAGAAAGGCCCGGGGACCGGGGAGCTGTTTTTT

D gene: NA
clone size: once
J gene: TRBJ2-5
V gene: TRBV5-1
CDR3 length: 13
CDR3 protein: CASSLGLRETQYF
CDR3 DNA: TGCGCCAGCAGCTTGGGGCTCCGGGAGACCCAGTACTTC

D gene: NA
clone size: NA
J gene: TRBJ2-3
V gene: TRBV6-6
CDR3 length: 11
CDR3 protein: CASSNLDTQYF
CDR3 DNA: TGTGCCAGCAGTAATTTAGATACGCAGTATTTT

D gene: TRBD2
clone size: NA
J gene: TRBJ2-5
V gene: TRBV7-2
CDR3 length: 14
CDR3 protein: CASSPSGGDETQYF
CDR3 DNA: TGTGCCAGCAGCCCTTCGGGGGGGGACGAGACCCAGTACTTC

D gene: NA
clone size: few
J gene: TRBJ1-1
V gene: TRBV12-3/TRBV12-4
CDR3 length: 12
CDR3 protein: CASRGGYTEAFF
CDR3 DNA: TGTGCCAGCAGGGGGGGGTACACTGAAGCTTTCTTT

D gene: NA
clone size: NA
J gene: TRBJ2-1
V gene: TRBV18
CDR3 length: 15
CDR3 protein: CASSLAPSSYNEQFF
CDR3 DNA: TGTGCCAGCTCCCTGGCCCCCTCCTCCTACAATGAGCAGTTCTTC

D gene: NA
clone size: NA
J gene: TRBJ2-3
V gene: TRBV7-3
CDR3 length: 13
CDR3 protein: CASSLWAEDTQYF
CDR3 DNA: TGTGCCAGCAGCCTGTGGGCAGAGGATACGCAGTATTTT

D gene: NA
clone size: few
J gene: TRBJ1-6
V gene: TRBV28
CDR3 length: 15
CDR3 protein: CASTSDSTRNSPLHF
CDR3 DNA: TGTGCCAGCACCTCAGACAGTACAAGAAATTCACCCCTCCACTTT

D gene: NA
clone size: NA
J gene: TRBJ2-2
V gene: TRBV29-1
CDR3 length: 11
CDR3 protein: CSVEGAGELFF
CDR3 DNA: TGCAGCGTTGAGGGGGCGGGGGAGCTGTTTTTT

D gene: NA
clone size: once
J gene: TRBJ1-1
V gene: TRBV10-2
CDR3 length: 14
CDR3 protein: CASSESRGFTEAFF
CDR3 DNA: TGCGCCAGCAGTGAGTCTCGAGGGTTCACTGAAGCTTTCTTT

D gene: NA
clone size: NA
J gene: TRBJ1-1
V gene: TRBV2
CDR3 length: 12
CDR3 protein: CASSQGRTEAFF
CDR3 DNA: TGTGCCAGCAGTCAGGGGAGGACTGAAGCTTTCTTT

D gene: NA
clone size: NA
J gene: TRBJ2-5
V gene: TRBV3-1/TRBV3-2
CDR3 length: 15
CDR3 protein: CASSQDHGGQETQYF
CDR3 DNA: TGTGCCAGCAGCCAAGATCATGGGGGCCAAGAGACCCAGTACTTC

D gene: NA
clone size: NA
J gene: TRBJ1-2
V gene: TRBV19
CDR3 length: 13
CDR3 protein: CASSINARRGYTF
CDR3 DNA: TGTGCCAGTAGTATAAACGCCCGTCGGGGCTACACCTTC

D gene: TRBD1
clone size: NA
J gene: TRBJ1-3
V gene: TRBV6-5
CDR3 length: 14
CDR3 protein: CASIGTGARNTIYF
CDR3 DNA: TGTGCCAGCATAGGGACAGGGGCGCGCAACACCATATATTTT

D gene: TRBD2
clone size: few
J gene: TRBJ2-3
V gene: TRBV5-1
CDR3 length: 17
CDR3 protein: CASSARGVLSNTDTQYF
CDR3 DNA: TGCGCCAGCAGCGCGCGGGGGGTCCTTTCCAACACAGATACGCAGTATTTT

D gene: TRBD1
clone size: few
J gene: TRBJ1-4
V gene: TRBV6-6
CDR3 length: 15
CDR3 protein: CASSLLGQGYEKLFF
CDR3 DNA: TGTGCCAGCAGCTTGTTGGGACAGGGATATGAAAAACTGTTTTTT

D gene: NA
clone size: NA
J gene: TRBJ2-4
V gene: TRBV5-1
CDR3 length: 16
CDR3 protein: CASSFVPTVAKNIQYF
CDR3 DNA: TGCGCCAGCAGCTTTGTCCCCACGGTGGCCAAAAACATTCAGTACTTC

D gene: NA
clone size: NA
J gene: TRBJ2-5
V gene: TRBV3-1/TRBV3-2
CDR3 length: 11
CDR3 protein: CASSRQETQYF
CDR3 DNA: TGTGCCAGCAGCCGCCAAGAGACCCAGTACTTC

D gene: NA
clone size: NA
J gene: TRBJ1-2
V gene: TRBV4-1
CDR3 length: 17
CDR3 protein: CASSRSYRAQADYGYTF
CDR3 DNA: TGCGCCAGCAGCCGAAGTTACCGGGCCCAGGCGGACTATGGCTACACCTTC

D gene: TRBD2
clone size: NA
J gene: TRBJ2-1
V gene: TRBV5-1
CDR3 length: 18
CDR3 protein: CASSLVPSGSSSYNEQFF
CDR3 DNA: TGCGCCAGCAGCTTGGTACCTAGCGGGTCGAGCTCCTACAATGAGCAGTTCTTC

D gene: NA
clone size: NA
J gene: TRBJ1-2
V gene: TRBV6-1
CDR3 length: 13
CDR3 protein: CASSENTNYGYTF
CDR3 DNA: TGTGCCAGCAGTGAAAACACGAACTATGGCTACACCTTC

D gene: NA
clone size: NA
J gene: TRBJ1-5
V gene: TRBV12-5
CDR3 length: 17
CDR3 protein: CASGLVDTIYSNQPQHF
CDR3 DNA: TGTGCTAGTGGTTTGGTGGACACAATTTATAGCAATCAGCCCCAGCATTTT

D gene: NA
clone size: few
J gene: TRBJ1-1
V gene: TRBV1
CDR3 length: 13
CDR3 protein: CTSSQDVRTEAFF
CDR3 DNA: TGCACCAGCAGCCAAGATGTCCGCACTGAAGCTTTCTTT

D gene: TRBD1
clone size: NA
J gene: TRBJ2-5
V gene: TRBV5-1
CDR3 length: 15
CDR3 protein: CASSLAGQGVETQYF
CDR3 DNA: TGCGCCAGCAGCTTGGCCGGCCAGGGGGTTGAGACCCAGTACTTC

D gene: NA
clone size: NA
J gene: TRBJ1-3
V gene: TRBV6-5
CDR3 length: 13
CDR3 protein: CASRRGLENTIYF
CDR3 DNA: TGTGCCAGCAGGAGGGGTCTAGAAAACACCATATATTTT

D gene: TRBD1
clone size: NA
J gene: TRBJ2-3
V gene: TRBV9
CDR3 length: 14
CDR3 protein: CASSVTGGRDTQYF
CDR3 DNA: TGTGCCAGCAGCGTTACAGGGGGTAGAGATACGCAGTATTTT

D gene: NA
clone size: NA
J gene: TRBJ2-2
V gene: TRBV27
CDR3 length: 12
CDR3 protein: CASSFRFGELFF
CDR3 DNA: TGTGCCAGCAGTTTTAGGTTCGGGGAGCTGTTTTTT

D gene: NA
clone size: once
J gene: TRBJ2-2
V gene: TRBV24-1
CDR3 length: 17
CDR3 protein: CATSPFTGRGNTGELFF
CDR3 DNA: TGTGCCACCAGTCCCTTCACAGGGAGAGGGAACACCGGGGAGCTGTTTTTT

D gene: NA
clone size: NA
J gene: TRBJ2-2
V gene: TRBV24-1
CDR3 length: 15
CDR3 protein: CATSDLQTGSGELFF
CDR3 DNA: TGTGCCACCAGTGATTTGCAAACAGGCAGCGGGGAGCTGTTTTTT

D gene: NA
clone size: few
J gene: TRBJ1-3
V gene: TRBV5-1
CDR3 length: 15
CDR3 protein: CASSSTGNSGNTIYF
CDR3 DNA: TGCGCCAGCAGCTCCACGGGAAACTCTGGAAACACCATATATTTT

D gene: NA
clone size: NA
J gene: TRBJ1-2
V gene: TRBV6-5
CDR3 length: 16
CDR3 protein: CASSYPFSGKGEGYTF
CDR3 DNA: TGTGCCAGCAGTTACCCTTTTTCAGGGAAGGGGGAAGGCTACACCTTC

D gene: TRBD1
clone size: NA
J gene: TRBJ2-1
V gene: TRBV7-2
CDR3 length: 15
CDR3 protein: CASSLQGAVYNEQFF
CDR3 DNA: TGTGCCAGCAGCTTACAGGGGGCAGTCTACAATGAGCAGTTCTTC

D gene: TRBD1
clone size: NA
J gene: TRBJ1-1
V gene: TRBV18
CDR3 length: 15
CDR3 protein: CASSPGGTANTEAFF
CDR3 DNA: TGTGCCAGCTCACCCGGCGGGACAGCGAACACTGAAGCTTTCTTT

D gene: NA
clone size: NA
J gene: TRBJ2-3
V gene: TRBV24-1
CDR3 length: 14
CDR3 protein: CATSDPQFIDTQYF
CDR3 DNA: TGTGCCACCAGTGATCCCCAGTTCATAGATACGCAGTATTTT